This T cell receptor (beta chain) stems from a study of blood T cell repertoires in COVID-19. Looking at the study overall: Material from acute and convalescent COVID-19 was sourced from the United States, Italy and Spain. Sample material is recorded as cDNA or gDNA derived from T cells, B-cell-depleted T cells, or PBMCs.

Study processing details: How many nucleated cells were present was estimated from reference gene primer amplification. TCRdb keeps only in-frame clones here, not all; method: immunoSEQ multiplex PCR. The DNA gave D and trimming, while V, J and clone size come from that table. The table lists over 20,000 clones, 80% to 95% of them singletons. The germline gives CDR1 SGHDT, CDR2 YYEEEE. Trimming pared 0 bases from V and 6 bases from J, leaving 6 bases between. There are 12 residues in the CDR3. Sequencing input: peripheral blood. The receptor's source is a human donor in a cohort sampled during active COVID-19. The J gene is TRBJ1-2, the V gene TRBV5-6; D perhaps matches TRBD1 (5 bases). For the CDR3, the DNA is TGTGCCAGCAGCTTGGTCAGGGATGGCTACACCTTC. Protein: CASSLVRDGYTF.